Presented here are 17 T cell receptor beta chains from one specimen sequenced in a study of patients and donors after allogeneic stem cell transplantation. TCRdb reanalysed the RT-PCR reads using MiXCR and keeps one entry per CDR3 protein. The sample records about 40,000 distinct CDR3 sequences, roughly 29% being singletons. Sequencing was performed on blood, either unsorted or a sorted T cell fraction (not recorded which). The receptors were gathered from a human donor who was either an allogeneic HSCT recipient or a stem cell or donor lymphocyte infusion donor (not recorded which). It is not recorded whose cells these are; they may come from a transplant donor.

On this clonotype: The CDR3 does not close with the conserved phenylalanine or tryptophan, likely indicating a read error. Here the CDR3 reads CASAPLAEGLTDTQYY. The CDR3 DNA reads TGTGCCAGCGCCCCCCTAGCGGAGGGATTAACAGATACGCAGTATTAT. J is TRBJ2-3 and V is TRBV27; 7 bases fit TRBD2. This CDR3 region has 16 residues. CDR1 and CDR2 (germline): MNHEY, SMNVEV (reference sequence). The V segment lost 8 bases and the J segment 3 bases; nucleotides outside the gene matches: 14.

The gene calls are TRBV4-1 and TRBJ2-3; no definite D call. The CDR3 loop spans 14 amino acids. Germline values: CDR1 MGHRA, CDR2 YSYEKL. V was clipped by 1 base and J by 3 bases, with 8 bases between them. CDR3 sequence reads: CASSQVVTTDTQYF. As DNA, the CDR3 is TGCGCCAGCAGCCAAGTAGTCACGACAGATACGCAGTATTTT.

The V gene is TRBV5-1, the J gene TRBJ1-2; D is unclear. Trimming removed 4 bases at V and 1 base at J, with 11 bases between. Looked up from germline, CDR1 is SGHRS and CDR2 is YFSETQ. The CDR3 loop spans 14 amino acids. CDR3 region: CASSSSADNYGYTF. The CDR3, as DNA: TGCGCCAGCAGCAGTTCTGCGGATAACTATGGCTACACCTTC.

This clonotype was seen repeatedly, ten times or more. The CDR3 is CASRITGSSYNSPLHF. The CDR3 nucleotides are TGTGCCAGCAGGATAACAGGAAGCTCCTATAATTCACCCCTCCACTTT. The chain is built from TRBV27 and TRBJ1-6, with a possible D match to TRBD1 (5 bases). The CDR3 loop spans 16 amino acids. V was clipped by 6 bases and J by 0 bases, with 12 bases between them. CDR1 MNHEY and CDR2 SMNVEV come from the germline V gene (reference sequence).

The gene calls are TRBV2 and TRBJ2-5, with 7 bases identical to TRBD2. CDR3 length equals 11 residues. V was clipped by 7 bases and J by 6 bases; unmatched bases: 2. Looked up from germline, CDR1 is SNHLY and CDR2 is FYNNEI. The CDR3 bases are TGTGCCAGCAACGGGAGGAAGACCCAGTACTTC. The encoded protein is CASNGRKTQYF.

This clonotype was detected once. CDR3 in amino acids: CASTACGTVFLADYGYTF. The CDR3 coding sequence is TGTGCCAGCACGGCCTGTGGGACAGTCTTCCTTGCTGACTATGGCTACACCTTC. V usage is TRBV9 and J usage is TRBJ1-2, with 7 positions matching TRBD1. The CDR3 has 18 residues. The germline CDR1 and CDR2 sequences are SGDLS and YYNGEE. V dropped 6 bases and J dropped 3; count of bases not matched to a gene: 20. The full variable domain, rest sourced from reference TRBV9 and TRBJ1-2, is DSGVTQTPKHLITATGQRVTLRCSPRSGDLSVYWYQQSLDQGLQFLIQYYNGEERAKGNILERFSAQQFPDLHSELNLSSLELGDSALYFCASTACGTVFLADYGYTFGSGTRLTVV.

This clonotype has just a few counts. This rearrangement joins TRBV4-3 to TRBJ2-3; TRBD2 aligns across 9 bases. The ends lost 0 bases at V and 1 base at J; junction bases unmatched: 5. This CDR3 has 17 residues. CDR1 and CDR2 from the germline V gene are LGHNA and YSLEER. DNA for the CDR3: TGCGCCAGCAGCCAAGACCGTAGCGGGAGCCGCACAGATACGCAGTATTTT. Translating it yields CASSQDRSGSRTDTQYF.

In this sample, this clonotype turned up a few times. The chain couples TRBV28 to TRBJ1-2; 9 bases line up with TRBD1. Germline V gives CDR1 MDHEN, CDR2 SYDVKM. The J segment lost 6 bases and the V segment lost 2 bases, leaving 7 bases of the junction unmatched. The CDR3 sequence is 15 residues long. The DNA for the CDR3 is TGTGCCAGCAGTTTAGTCGCCGGACAGGGGAATGGCTACACCTTC. This codes for CASSLVAGQGNGYTF.

This clonotype turned up a few times. V and J are TRBV11-2 and TRBJ1-4; no reliable D call. V shed 1 base and J shed 12 bases, with 9 bases lying between them. The CDR3 loop spans 12 amino acids. Germline V gene sequence: CDR1 SGHAT, CDR2 FQNNGV. As DNA, the CDR3 is TGTGCCAGCAGCTTAGGGCCTTGGCAACTGTTTTTT. This sequence encodes CASSLGPWQLFF.

This clonotype occurred many times. The CDR3 DNA reads as TGTGCCACCAGACCGACAGGGAGCACTGAAGCTTTCTTT. This translates into CATRPTGSTEAFF. The chain uses TRBV15 and TRBJ1-1, with TRBD1 matching 7 bases. Unmatched junction bases numbered 5, after V lost 6 bases and J lost 4 bases. The CDR3 contains 13 residues. CDR1 and CDR2 from the germline V gene are LNHNV and YYDKDF (reference sequence).

V usage is TRBV5-4 and J usage is TRBJ2-2; 7 bases are shared with TRBD2. Germline values: CDR1 SGHNT, CDR2 YYREEE (reference sequence). The V gene end was trimmed by 4 bases and the J gene end by 1 base; junction bases not matched to a gene: 13. The CDR3 contains 18 residues. As DNA, the CDR3 is TGTGCCAGCAGCCCCTTGTGGGGGGAGGGCCGGAACACCGGGGAGCTGTTTTTT. This translates into CASSPLWGEGRNTGELFF.

This clonotype was observed a handful of times. The chain recombines TRBV7-2 with TRBJ1-1; D remains ambiguous. V lost 0 bases and J lost 4, with 15 bases in between. The CDR3 length is 16 residues. The germline V gene has CDR1 SGHTA and CDR2 FQGNSA. The DNA for the CDR3 is TGTGCCAGCAGCTTAGCAGGGTGGTCGTGGAGCACTGAAGCTTTCTTT. Its protein product is CASSLAGWSWSTEAFF.

The table lists this clonotype with a few counts. The chain employs TRBV5-1 and TRBJ2-7, with TRBD2 identical over 7 bases. The V gene's germline CDR1 is SGHRS and CDR2 YFSETQ. The CDR3 sequence is 15 residues long. The trim removed 0 bases at V and 1 base at J, leaving 4 bases unmatched. CDR3 protein: CASSLGSGLSYEQYF. CDR3 DNA sequence: TGCGCCAGCAGCTTGGGGTCGGGACTATCCTACGAGCAGTACTTC.

The chain's CDR3 is CASSLVGVPPQHF. In DNA form, the CDR3 reads TGTGCCAGCAGCTTAGTGGGGGTACCGCCCCAGCATTTT. The chain carries TRBV11-2 and TRBJ1-5, with D possibly matching TRBD1 (5 bases). Per germline, CDR1 SGHAT and CDR2 FQNNGV. This CDR3 contains 13 residues. Trimming left V 1 base short and J 9 bases short, with 10 bases between.

The sample holds many counts of this clonotype. This sequence joins TRBV4-1 and TRBJ1-2, with D unresolved. The CDR3 is 14 residues long. V gave up 2 bases and J gave up 5 bases, with 12 bases separating them. Germline loops: CDR1 MGHRA, CDR2 YSYEKL. The CDR3 protein is CASSQSQQPYGYTF. The DNA for the CDR3 is TGCGCCAGCAGCCAAAGCCAACAGCCTTATGGCTACACCTTC.

V usage is TRBV18 and J usage is TRBJ1-5; 7 nucleotides align to TRBD1. Germline values: CDR1 KGHSH, CDR2 LQKENI. The V and J ends lost 4 bases and 2 bases, in that order; junction bases with no gene match: 5. This CDR3 region has 15 residues. The CDR3 DNA follows: TGTGCCAGCTCACTGACAGGGTCGGGCAATCAGCCCCAGCATTTT. This codes for CASSLTGSGNQPQHF.

The V and J genes are TRBV4-3 and TRBJ2-1, with TRBD2 matching 12 bases. The CDR3 length is 17 residues. The V and J ends lost 4 bases and 7 bases, in that order; junction bases with no gene match: 11. The V gene's germline CDR1 is LGHNA and CDR2 YSLEER. As DNA, the CDR3 is TGCGCCAGCAGCCGCTCTTTTCTAGCGGGAGGGGGAAATGAGCAGTTCTTC. It yields the protein CASSRSFLAGGGNEQFF.